This entry lists 9 T cell receptor beta chains sequenced from one sample in a study of OX40 agonist ivuxolimab in advanced cancers. Clones were read by immunoSEQ multiplex PCR, and TCRdb kept only the in-frame ones, dropping some. The sample lists over 75,000 clones; approximately 94% were seen once. Source: CD4+ or CD8+ T cells sorted from blood, taken in a trial of the OX40 agonist ivuxolimab. The receptor set was obtained from an adult with an advanced solid tumor such as melanoma, head and neck, liver or kidney cancer.

CDR3 protein: CASSAGIRSYNEQFF. DNA for the CDR3: TGCGCCAGCAGTGCGGGGATTCGGTCCTACAATGAGCAGTTCTTC. This chain uses TRBV10-2 with TRBJ2-1; TRBD2 might be the D (5 bases). The CDR3 is made up of 15 amino acids. The ends were cut back, 4 bases at V and 1 base at J, with 11 bases in the middle. The germline gives CDR1 WSHSY, CDR2 SAAADI.

The chain employs TRBV13 and TRBJ1-1, with unresolved D. V lost 5 bases to trimming and J lost 5 bases, with 15 bases between them. The CDR3 is 14 residues long. CDR1 and CDR2 (germline): PRHDT, FYEKMQ (reference sequence). The CDR3 nucleotides are TGTGCCAGCAGCCGTACAGCGGCGGGGACTGAAGCTTTCTTT. Translation: CASSRTAAGTEAFF.

V usage is TRBV6-5 and J usage is TRBJ2-3, with D hard to call. V was cut by 0 bases and J by 2 bases, with 9 bases left in between. The CDR3 covers 15 residues. Per germline, CDR1 MNHEY and CDR2 SVGAGI. The chain's CDR3 is CASSYSETHTDTQYF. Here the CDR3 DNA reads TGTGCCAGCAGTTACTCAGAGACTCACACAGATACGCAGTATTTT.

CDR3 DNA sequence: TGTGCCAGCTCACCACCGTCCAGGCCCTACGAGCAGTACTTC. As protein: CASSPPSRPYEQYF. V and J are TRBV18 and TRBJ2-7; unclear D gene. The CDR3 length is 14 residues. Germline values: CDR1 KGHSH, CDR2 LQKENI. V was shortened by 0 bases and J by 2 bases, with 8 bases between the two germline ends. Full variable domain (missing parts from reference TRBV18 and TRBJ2-7): NAGVMQNPRHLVRRRGQEARLRCSPMKGHSHVYWYRQLPEEGLKFMVYLQKENIIDESGMPKERFSAEFPKEGPSILRIQQVVRGDSAAYFCASSPPSRPYEQYFGPGTRLTVT.

The chain couples TRBV11-2 to TRBJ2-7; weak D call: TRBD1 (5 bases). CDR1 is SGHAT and CDR2 is FQNNGV in the germline V gene. V dropped 1 base and J dropped 7 bases, with 14 bases sitting between them. There are 14 residues in the CDR3. The DNA of the CDR3 is TGTGCCAGCAGCTTAGTAAGGGGTGGGCAGGAGCAGTACTTC. Translation gives CASSLVRGGQEQYF.

The V and J genes are TRBV9 and TRBJ2-1; 7 bases are shared with TRBD2. V lost 4 bases, J lost 7 bases, and 11 bases stayed unmatched. The germline V gene has CDR1 SGDLS and CDR2 YYNGEE. This CDR3 has 15 residues. CDR3 amino acids: CASSQAPGGGNEQFF. The CDR3 bases are TGTGCCAGCAGCCAGGCCCCGGGAGGAGGGAATGAGCAGTTCTTC. The full variable domain, with the rest looked up from reference TRBV9 and TRBJ2-1, is DSGVTQTPKHLITATGQRVTLRCSPRSGDLSVYWYQQSLDQGLQFLIQYYNGEERAKGNILERFSAQQFPDLHSELNLSSLELGDSALYFCASSQAPGGGNEQFFGPGTRLTVL.

The rearrangement uses TRBV7-2 and TRBJ2-7, with D unclear. The germline V and J ends were trimmed by 0 bases and 4 bases, with 10 bases remaining between them. The germline V gene encodes CDR1 SGHTA and CDR2 FQGNSA. The length of the CDR3 is 14 residues. The DNA of the CDR3 is TGTGCCAGCAGCTTAGCCATAGGCTTTTACGAGCAGTACTTC. As protein: CASSLAIGFYEQYF.

The rearrangement uses TRBV27 and TRBJ2-1; 9 nucleotides agree with TRBD1. V trimming: 4 bases; J trimming: 4 bases; junction bases outside the gene matches: 5. The CDR3 has 15 residues. In germline, CDR1 is MNHEY, CDR2 SMNVEV (reference sequence). The CDR3 sequence is CASSWTGAGYNEQFF. As DNA, the CDR3 is TGTGCCAGCAGTTGGACAGGGGCTGGGTACAATGAGCAGTTCTTC.

The chain employs TRBV4-1 and TRBJ1-2; TRBD1 agrees at 12 bases. Trimming removed 3 bases from V and 1 base from J; junction bases left unmatched: 9. Per germline, CDR1 MGHRA and CDR2 YSYEKL. The CDR3 covers 18 residues. CDR3 in DNA: TGCGCCAGCAGCCAGGTCCCGGGACAGGGGGCGCGTAACTATGGCTACACCTTC. Encoded protein: CASSQVPGQGARNYGYTF.